This note documents a single TCR beta chain sequence. The antigen is unknown. With a much larger clone just one base away, this may be a read error. Germline loops: CDR1 SEHNR, CDR2 FQNEAQ (reference sequence). The CDR3 is 14 residues long. The ends lost 5 bases at V and 7 bases at J; junction bases unmatched: 6. The data stem from a study of T cells after yellow fever vaccination. Notes on the study in general: The appearance of a small share of clonotypes in both CD4 and CD8 compartments was observed. Post-booster repertoires contained most primary-vaccination clones again (roughly 95% CD4, about 90% CD8).

A single record per CDR3 protein comes from TCRdb applying MiXCR to the 5' RACE reads. The sample contains about 510,000 distinct CDR3 sequences, roughly a fifth of which appear only once. The source of this sequence is a man in his late teens or twenties who received the YFV17D yellow fever vaccine. Source: PBMCs, taken roughly 23 days after the first yellow fever vaccination. The rearrangement links TRBV7-9 to TRBJ1-4, with 8 positions matching TRBD1. The CDR3 DNA reads as TGTGCCAGCAGCCTGGTCAGGGGGCGTGAAAAACTGTTTTTT. Translated: CASSLVRGREKLFF.